This entry features one T cell receptor (beta chain) sequence. These data originate in a study of cytomegalovirus exposure and HLA in healthy donors. A multiplex PCR was run with 60 Vbeta primers and 13 Jbeta primers. Generated by immunoSEQ multiplex PCR, the TCRdb table keeps only in-frame clones and is missing some. This sample has some 190,000 clones, with about 81% found just once. The CDR3 consists of 15 residues. Germline CDR1 reads SGHDT; CDR2 reads YYEEEE. The trim removed 4 bases at V and 1 base at J, leaving 1 base unmatched. This sequence originates from a man aged 25-45 years in good health and CMV-seropositive. The sample comprised PBMCs. V is TRBV5-6 and J is TRBJ2-2, with TRBD2 identical over 10 bases. The chain's CDR3 is CASSRLAGNTGELFF. DNA for the CDR3: TGTGCCAGCAGCCGACTAGCGGGGAACACCGGGGAGCTGTTTTTT.